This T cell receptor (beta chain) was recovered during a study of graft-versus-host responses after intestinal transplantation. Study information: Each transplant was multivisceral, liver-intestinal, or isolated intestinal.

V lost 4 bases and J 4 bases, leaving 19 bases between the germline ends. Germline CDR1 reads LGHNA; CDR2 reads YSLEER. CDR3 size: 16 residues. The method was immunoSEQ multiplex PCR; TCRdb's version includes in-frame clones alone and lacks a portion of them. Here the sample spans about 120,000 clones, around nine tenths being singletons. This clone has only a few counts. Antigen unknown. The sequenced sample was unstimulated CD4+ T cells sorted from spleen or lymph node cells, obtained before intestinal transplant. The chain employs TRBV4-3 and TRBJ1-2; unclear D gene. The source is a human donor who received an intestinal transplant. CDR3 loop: CASSPSGSLSPYGYTF. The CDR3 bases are TGCGCCAGCAGCCCCTCCGGGAGCTTATCCCCCTATGGCTACACCTTC.